One and the same sample provided the 21 T cell receptor beta chains below, sequenced in a study of blood T cell repertoires in COVID-19. Assay: immunoSEQ multiplex PCR; the TCRdb copy retains only in-frame clones and omits some. The sample holds 250,000 to 350,000 clones, about nine tenths seen once. Material: peripheral blood. The receptors come from a woman in her 30s with COVID-19, enrolled during active disease.

In this sample, this clone turned up once. The chain combines TRBV10-3 with TRBJ2-7; TRBD1 aligns across 9 bases. CDR3 length equals 14 residues. Germline V gene sequence: CDR1 ENHRY, CDR2 SYGVKD. V shed 3 bases and J 6 bases; nucleotides not matched to a gene: 6. CDR3 nucleotides: TGTGCCATCAGTGACCCGGACAGGGGCCCCGAGCAGTACTTC. As protein: CAISDPDRGPEQYF.

The chain recombines TRBV20-1 with TRBJ2-3, with D unclear. The germline V gene has CDR1 DFQATT and CDR2 SNEGSKA (reference sequence). The ends were cut back, 3 bases at V and 4 bases at J, with 11 bases in the middle. The CDR3 has 13 residues. CDR3 region: CSASQVIADTQYF. CDR3 coding DNA: TGCAGTGCTAGTCAGGTGATCGCAGATACGCAGTATTTT.

The chain joins TRBV28 to TRBJ1-2; possibly TRBD1 for D (5 bases). The ends were cut back, 4 bases at V and 4 bases at J, with 13 bases in the middle. The CDR3 is 14 residues long. In germline, CDR1 is MDHEN, CDR2 SYDVKM. The CDR3 loop reads CASSSGGSAYGYTF. CDR3 bases: TGTGCCAGCAGTTCCGGGGGTTCGGCCTATGGCTACACCTTC.

The count of this clone is one. The chain employs TRBV10-3 and TRBJ2-2, with D hard to call. Trimming cost V 0 bases and J 4 bases, with 12 bases left between them. This CDR3 is built from 16 residues. Germline loops: CDR1 ENHRY, CDR2 SYGVKD. The CDR3 sequence: CAISESEARGTGELFF. CDR3 sequence (DNA): TGTGCCATCAGTGAGTCCGAAGCCCGAGGCACCGGGGAGCTGTTTTTT.

This clone was detected once. V is TRBV30 and J is TRBJ2-5; 8 nucleotides agree with TRBD1. The CDR3 covers 14 residues. V shed 4 bases, J shed 0 bases, and the junction held 4 bases outside the gene matches. Germline assignment: CDR1 GTSNPN and CDR2 SVGIG (reference sequence). The CDR3 nucleotides read TGTGCCTGGACACAGGGGGTTAACCAAGAGACCCAGTACTTC. Amino acids: CAWTQGVNQETQYF.

On this clone: Other DNA sequences of this sample code for an identical CDR3. The J gene is TRBJ2-7, the V gene TRBV20-1, with a tentative D call TRBD1 (5 bases). This CDR3 has 11 residues. Germline-derived CDR1 and CDR2 are DFQATT and SNEGSKA (reference sequence). Between the trimmed V and J ends, which lost 3 bases and 4 bases, there was a span of 7 bases. CDR3 DNA sequence: TGCAGTGCTAGTGACAGTTACGAGCAGTACTTC. Protein product: CSASDSYEQYF.

The rearrangement joins TRBV5-1 to TRBJ2-7; TRBD2 matches 13 bases. Germline V CDR1 and CDR2: SGHRS, YFSETQ. The ends lost 3 bases at V and 2 bases at J; junction bases unmatched: 5. CDR3 length: 16 residues. The CDR3 is CASSWTGTSGTYEQYF. The DNA of the CDR3 is TGCGCCAGCAGCTGGACCGGGACTAGCGGGACCTACGAGCAGTACTTC.

The chain has TRBV28 and TRBJ1-5; the D gene is possibly TRBD1 (5 bases). V was shortened by 8 bases and J by 7 bases, with 15 bases between the two germline ends. From germline, CDR1 is MDHEN and CDR2 SYDVKM. The CDR3 runs 13 residues. The CDR3 protein is CASSEQGGQPQHF. The CDR3 DNA reads TGTGCCAGCTCGGAGCAGGGAGGGCAGCCCCAGCATTTT.

The rearrangement links TRBV5-1 to TRBJ1-1, with D hard to call. The CDR3 contains 14 residues. The V end lost 4 bases, the J end lost 0 bases, and 10 bases lay between the germline ends. Germline values: CDR1 SGHRS, CDR2 YFSETQ. CDR3 in amino acids: CASSGDTLNTEAFF. The CDR3, as DNA: TGCGCCAGCAGCGGTGACACCTTGAACACTGAAGCTTTCTTT.

The chain joins TRBV18 to TRBJ2-7; 11 bases map to TRBD1. Germline V gives CDR1 KGHSH, CDR2 LQKENI. V shed 1 base and J 3 bases; nucleotides not matched to a gene: 5. The CDR3 has 16 amino acids. The CDR3 reads CASSPQGTGGYYEQYF. For the CDR3, the DNA is TGTGCCAGCTCACCACAAGGGACAGGGGGGTACTACGAGCAGTACTTC.

This chain joins TRBV29-1 and TRBJ2-5; D perhaps matches TRBD1 (6 bases). The CDR3 contains 14 residues. Germline V gene sequence: CDR1 SQVTM, CDR2 ANQGSEA. V was pared by 1 base and J by 5 bases, with 14 bases between. CDR3 amino acids: CSVEVSGVGETQYF. The CDR3 DNA sequence: TGCAGCGTTGAAGTGTCAGGGGTAGGGGAGACCCAGTACTTC.

This clone has a single count. This sequence joins TRBV5-1 and TRBJ2-3; perhaps TRBD2 as D (5 bases). This CDR3 is 16 amino acids long. V was clipped by 4 bases and J by 0 bases, with 15 bases between them. From germline, CDR1 is SGHRS and CDR2 YFSETQ. CDR3 nucleotides: TGCGCCAGCAGCGGATTGGGGAGTTCTAGCACAGATACGCAGTATTTT. Its protein product is CASSGLGSSSTDTQYF.

The rearrangement links TRBV18 to TRBJ2-7, with TRBD1 as a possible D gene (5 bases). Trimming removed 2 bases at V and 6 bases at J, with 8 bases between. The CDR3 runs to 12 residues. Germline-derived CDR1 and CDR2 are KGHSH and LQKENI. As DNA, the CDR3 is TGTGCCAGCTCACCAAGGGGTGCCGAGCAGTACTTC. Amino acid sequence: CASSPRGAEQYF. The whole variable domain, filled in from reference TRBV18 and TRBJ2-7, reads NAGVMQNPRHLVRRRGQEARLRCSPMKGHSHVYWYRQLPEEGLKFMVYLQKENIIDESGMPKERFSAEFPKEGPSILRIQQVVRGDSAAYFCASSPRGAEQYFGPGTRLTVT.

The V and J genes are TRBV19 and TRBJ1-1; tentative D call: TRBD1 (6 bases). The CDR3 length is 14 residues. Germline loops: CDR1 LNHDA, CDR2 SQIVND (reference sequence). V was pared by 6 bases and J by 6 bases, with 17 bases between. The CDR3 reads CASRQAGGLAEAFF. CDR3 sequence (DNA): TGTGCCAGTAGACAGGCCGGGGGGCTTGCTGAAGCTTTCTTT. Complete variable domain (other parts from reference TRBV19 and TRBJ1-1): DGGITQSPKYLFRKEGQNVTLSCEQNLNHDAMYWYRQDPGQGLRLIYYSQIVNDFQKGDIAEGYSVSREKKESFPLTVTSAQKNPTAFYLCASRQAGGLAEAFFGQGTRLTVV.

The chain is built from TRBV10-1 and TRBJ2-3; TRBD2 aligns across 8 bases. The ends lost 3 bases at V and 3 bases at J; junction bases unmatched: 8. This CDR3 is 16 amino acids long. Per germline, CDR1 WNHNN and CDR2 SYGVQD (reference sequence). CDR3 loop: CASSEGAAGVTDTQYF. CDR3 nucleotide sequence: TGCGCCAGCAGTGAAGGCGCAGCGGGGGTTACAGATACGCAGTATTTT.

The V gene is TRBV6-4, the J gene TRBJ1-4; 11 bases map to TRBD1. CDR1 MRHNA and CDR2 SNTAGT come from the germline V gene. This CDR3 is built from 15 residues. With V trimmed by 4 bases and J by 8 bases, 6 bases remained unmatched. DNA of the CDR3: TGTGCCAGCAGTGTCGGGACAGGGGGAGTCGAAAAACTGTTTTTT. The encoded protein is CASSVGTGGVEKLFF.

The chain has TRBV10-3 and TRBJ2-3; 16 bases map to TRBD2. Trimming took 10 bases from V and 3 from J; bases not matched to a gene: 1. The CDR3 totals 14 residues. CDR1 and CDR2 from the germline V gene are ENHRY and SYGVKD. DNA of the CDR3: TGTGCCACGGGACTAGCGGGAGGGACAGATACGCAGTATTTT. Protein: CATGLAGGTDTQYF.

V and J are TRBV6-5 and TRBJ2-7; 7 bases align to TRBD2. J gave up 2 bases and V 2 bases, and 6 bases lay outside the gene matches. Germline CDR1 and CDR2: MNHEY and SVGAGI. The CDR3 consists of 15 residues. CDR3 sequence: CASSYSPSGTYEQYF. The CDR3 DNA follows: TGTGCCAGCAGTTACAGTCCGAGCGGGACCTACGAGCAGTACTTC.

CDR3 residues: CSVDAGTGWGGYTF. CDR3 nucleotide sequence: TGCAGCGTTGACGCCGGGACAGGGTGGGGCGGCTACACCTTC. The chain employs TRBV29-1 and TRBJ1-2; 9 bases fit TRBD1. J was trimmed by 8 bases and V by 3 bases; bases with no gene match: 10. The CDR3 is made up of 14 amino acids. Germline assignment: CDR1 SQVTM and CDR2 ANQGSEA.

The genes are TRBV30 and TRBJ1-6; D uncertain. The CDR3 is 14 residues long. Trimming took off 0 bases at V and 4 bases at J, with 7 bases between the two ends. CDR1 is GTSNPN and CDR2 is SVGIG in the germline V gene (reference sequence). The CDR3 spells CAWSVARYNSPLHF. The CDR3 DNA reads TGTGCCTGGAGTGTAGCCAGGTATAATTCACCCCTCCACTTT.

The chain joins TRBV19 to TRBJ1-1; 9 nucleotides agree with TRBD1. The CDR3 sequence is 15 residues long. Trimming took 5 bases from V and 5 from J; bases not matched to a gene: 9. The V gene's germline CDR1 is LNHDA and CDR2 SQIVND (reference sequence). Here the CDR3 reads CASSAEGTGRTEAFF. For the CDR3, the DNA is TGTGCCAGTAGTGCCGAAGGGACAGGGAGAACTGAAGCTTTCTTT.